This passage covers 5 T cell receptor beta chains from one sample sequenced in a study of blood T cell repertoires in COVID-19. Sequencing was performed with immunoSEQ multiplex PCR; in TCRdb, only in-frame clones are kept and a portion is missing. The sample holds under 100,000 clones, approximately 90% seen once. The sample was peripheral blood. All receptors derive from a middle-aged man with active COVID-19.

The V and J genes are TRBV28 and TRBJ1-2; the D is unclear. Trimming shortened V by 11 bases and J by 5 bases, and 15 bases separated the two germline ends. Germline V gene lookup returns CDR1 MDHEN and CDR2 SYDVKM. CDR3 length: 12 amino acids. CDR3 residues: CAASGLGYGYTF. CDR3 DNA: TGTGCCGCAAGCGGCCTTGGGTATGGCTACACCTTC.

This sequence joins TRBV4-1 and TRBJ2-1; the D is unclear. V was cut by 1 base and J by 4 bases, with 17 bases left in between. The CDR3 is made up of 17 amino acids. Germline values: CDR1 MGHRA, CDR2 YSYEKL. The CDR3 region has the DNA TGCGCCAGCAGCCAAGTTTGGAGTAGAGCTGTTTACAATGAGCAGTTCTTC. Translating gives CASSQVWSRAVYNEQFF.

This sequence joins TRBV4-2 and TRBJ2-7; D remains unclear. Germline CDR1 LGHNA, CDR2 YNFKEQ. V gave up 0 bases and J gave up 1 base, with 10 bases separating them. The CDR3 has 15 amino acids. CDR3 sequence: CASSQEDSRSYEQYF. The CDR3 coding sequence is TGTGCCAGCAGCCAAGAAGATTCCAGGTCCTACGAGCAGTACTTC.

The rearrangement links TRBV25-1 to TRBJ2-7; TRBD2 is a possible D gene (6 bases). Between the trimmed V and J ends, which lost 5 bases and 4 bases, there was a span of 15 bases. Germline V lookup: CDR1 MGHDK, CDR2 SYGVNS. The CDR3 length is 14 residues. The DNA of the CDR3 is TGTGCCAGCAGTAACCGGGGGTTGAAGTACGAGCAGTACTTC. Amino acid sequence: CASSNRGLKYEQYF.

This rearrangement joins TRBV28 to TRBJ1-5, with D possibly being TRBD1 (5 bases). Looked up from germline, CDR1 is MDHEN and CDR2 is SYDVKM. CDR3 size: 16 residues. Trimming removed 2 bases at V and 1 base at J, with 12 bases between. CDR3 nucleotide sequence: TGTGCCAGCAGTTTACTTTGGACAAGAAGCAATCAGCCCCAGCATTTT. Its protein product is CASSLLWTRSNQPQHF.